Listed below are T cell receptor beta chains from one sample, sequenced in a study of cytomegalovirus exposure and HLA in healthy donors. Data came from immunoSEQ multiplex PCR; TCRdb stores just in-frame clones and leaves some out. This sample has fewer than 200,000 clones, with about 90% found just once. Sequencing input: PBMCs. The source is a boy younger than 10 in good health and CMV-seronegative. Each CDR3 is given with its conserved first and last residue. The D gene is left open where the match is weak. Only some rows state a clone size, as once, few, many or a class for expanded clones.

TRBV5-4	few	TRBJ2-7	TRBD1	TGTGCCAGCAGCTTTCGACAGGGGACCTACGAGCAGTACTTC	CASSFRQGTYEQYF
TRBV6-1	.	TRBJ2-7	TRBD2	TGTGCCACCAGCACCGAGCGGGGGCCCTACGAGCAGTACTTC	CATSTERGPYEQYF
TRBV5-1	.	TRBJ2-2	TRBD1	TGCGCCAGCAAGTTCGGGACAGGGAGTACCGGGGAGCTGTTTTTT	CASKFGTGSTGELFF
TRBV27	.	TRBJ1-2	.	TGTGCCAGCAGCCCCAACGGGGTAAACTATGGCTACACCTTC	CASSPNGVNYGYTF
TRBV27	.	TRBJ1-5	.	TGTGCCAGCAGTTTCGGTGCCGAAGGCAATCAGCCCCAGCATTTT	CASSFGAEGNQPQHF
TRBV9	.	TRBJ1-1	TRBD1	TGTGCCAGCAGCGAGGAGACAGGGGTTGAAGCTTTCTTT	CASSEETGVEAFF
TRBV9	.	TRBJ2-2	TRBD2	TGTGCCAGCAGCGAGACTAGCGGCCCCCATCGGGGTACCGGGGAGCTGTTTTTT	CASSETSGPHRGTGELFF
TRBV5-1	once	TRBJ2-5	.	TGCGCCAGCAGCTTCATCGGGGAACAAGAGACCCAGTACTTC	CASSFIGEQETQYF
TRBV14	.	TRBJ2-7	.	TGTGCCAGCAGCTACTCGACAGTGTCCAACTACGAGCAGTACTTC	CASSYSTVSNYEQYF
TRBV6-1	.	TRBJ1-4	.	TGTGCCAGCAGTGACTCACAGATTAATGAAAAACTGTTTTTT	CASSDSQINEKLFF
TRBV9	.	TRBJ2-6	TRBD1	TGTGCCAGCAGCGCTGCCGACAGGGACGACTCTGGGGCCAACGTCCTGACTTTC	CASSAADRDDSGANVLTF
TRBV28	.	TRBJ2-3	TRBD1	TGTGCCAGCACCTCACCCGAGACAGGGGGGCTGTTCACAGATACGCAGTATTTT	CASTSPETGGLFTDTQYF
TRBV7-9	once	TRBJ1-4	TRBD1	TGTGCCAGCAGGGGTCACAGGGGCGCTAATGAAAAACTGTTTTTT	CASRGHRGANEKLFF
TRBV7-9	once	TRBJ2-1	TRBD2	TGTGCCAGCAGCTCCTCTCCGGGACTAGCGATTGATGAGCAGTTCTTC	CASSSSPGLAIDEQFF